What follows are 20 T cell receptor beta chains derived from one specimen sequenced in a study of T cell responses to AZD1222 COVID-19 vaccine. Here immunoSEQ multiplex PCR was the method, and the copy in TCRdb shows in-frame clones only, minus some. The profile shows 110,000 to 150,000 clones, 70% to 90% of them singletons. The source was peripheral blood, collected 28 days after the second AZD1222 dose. The origin of the receptors is an adult who received the AZD1222 COVID-19 vaccine.

This clone was picked up one time. The gene calls are TRBV30 and TRBJ1-3; unclear D gene. Germline V CDR1 and CDR2: GTSNPN, SVGIG (reference sequence). V was trimmed by 3 bases and J by 0 bases, leaving 9 bases between them. The CDR3 sequence is 14 residues long. The DNA for the CDR3 is TGTGCCTGGAGAATTGGGGACTCTGGAAACACCATATATTTT. Translation: CAWRIGDSGNTIYF. The entire variable domain, with the rest obtained from reference TRBV30 and TRBJ1-3, is as follows: SQTIHQWPATLVQPVGSPLSLECTVEGTSNPNLYWYRQAAGRGLQLLFYSVGIGQISSEVPQNLSASRPQDRQFILSSKKLLLSDSGFYLCAWRIGDSGNTIYFGEGSWLTVV.

The J gene is TRBJ2-6, the V gene TRBV27; D is perhaps TRBD1 or TRBD2 (5 bases each). CDR1 and CDR2 from the germline V gene are MNHEY and SMNVEV (reference sequence). The V end was cut by 5 bases, the J end by 1 base, with 18 bases between. The length of the CDR3 is 18 residues. The CDR3 loop is CASSPQSLGVSGANVLTF. CDR3 nucleotide sequence: TGTGCCAGCAGTCCACAGAGTCTGGGGGTGTCTGGGGCCAACGTCCTGACTTTC. Full variable domain (outside the CDR3, taken from reference TRBV27 and TRBJ2-6): EAQVTQNPRYLITVTGKKLTVTCSQNMNHEYMSWYRQDPGLGLRQIYYSMNVEVTDKGDVPEGYKVSRKEKRNFPLILESPSPNQTSLYFCASSPQSLGVSGANVLTFGAGSRLTVL.

The rearrangement links TRBV7-2 to TRBJ1-2, with D perhaps TRBD1 (6 bases). This CDR3 spans 16 amino acids. The germline V gene has CDR1 SGHTA and CDR2 FQGNSA. V lost 2 bases and J lost 8, with 21 bases in between. CDR3 bases: TGTGCCAGCAGCTTACCCAGATCCGACAGGCCGTGGGGCTACACCTTC. Encoded protein: CASSLPRSDRPWGYTF.

This clone was detected only a few times. This chain connects TRBV6-5 to TRBJ1-2; the D gene is possibly TRBD1 (6 bases). CDR3 size: 12 residues. The V end was cut by 9 bases, the J end by 2 bases, with 10 bases between. Per germline, CDR1 MNHEY and CDR2 SVGAGI. CDR3 sequence: CASHQGNYGYTF. The CDR3 region has the DNA TGTGCCAGTCACCAGGGGAACTATGGCTACACCTTC.

The chain carries TRBV10-2 and TRBJ1-1, with a possible D match to TRBD1 (6 bases). Germline V gene lookup returns CDR1 WSHSY and CDR2 SAAADI. There are 11 residues in the CDR3. V was pared by 9 bases and J by 12 bases, with 17 bases between. CDR3 nucleotide sequence: TGCGCCAGTCTAGGGGGGATAACGCCTTTCTTT. It translates to CASLGGITPFF.

J is TRBJ1-6 and V is TRBV5-4, with 7 bases lining up with TRBD1. Trimming at V came to 1 base and at J to 9 bases, leaving 10 bases not matched to a gene. Germline V CDR1 and CDR2: SGHNT, YYREEE (reference sequence). This CDR3 has 16 residues. The CDR3 reads CASSLIIWGDSSPLHF. For the CDR3, the DNA is TGTGCCAGCAGCTTGATTATCTGGGGGGACAGTTCACCCCTCCACTTT.

V usage is TRBV20-1 and J usage is TRBJ2-1; D not certain. V lost 3 bases and J 5 bases, leaving 17 bases between the germline ends. The CDR3 is made up of 15 amino acids. From germline, CDR1 is DFQATT and CDR2 SNEGSKA (reference sequence). The DNA of the CDR3 is TGCAGTGCTAGTAGTCCCTATTCCAGAGACAATGAGCAGTTCTTC. It encodes CSASSPYSRDNEQFF.

The chain is built from TRBV6-2 or TRBV6-3 and TRBJ1-3; TRBD1 might be the D (5 bases). The germline gives CDR1 MNHEY, CDR2 SVGEGT. This CDR3 has 15 amino acids. With 0 bases removed from V and 4 bases from J, the gap between germline ends came to 10 bases. CDR3 nucleotides: TGTGCCAGCAGTTACTCGGGACCGCTGGGAAACACCATATATTTT. It specifies CASSYSGPLGNTIYF.

The chain links TRBV28 to TRBJ2-3, with TRBD1 matching over 11 bases. Unmatched junction bases numbered 8, after V lost 8 bases and J lost 4 bases. The CDR3 has 15 residues. CDR1 and CDR2 (germline): MDHEN, SYDVKM. This chain's CDR3 is CASSGDRGVSDTQYF. CDR3 nucleotide sequence: TGTGCCAGCTCGGGGGACAGGGGGGTGTCAGATACGCAGTATTTT.

The chain recombines TRBV7-2 with TRBJ2-2; D is unresolved. Germline values: CDR1 SGHTA, CDR2 FQGNSA. The CDR3 covers 12 residues. Trimming cost V 3 bases and J 7 bases, with 6 bases left between them. DNA of the CDR3: TGTGCCAGCAGCTTCTTTGGCGGGGAGCTGTTTTTT. Residues: CASSFFGGELFF.

This clone came up once. V gene TRBV9 combines with J gene TRBJ1-6; D is perhaps TRBD1 (6 bases). This CDR3 is built from 17 residues. Trimming removed 0 bases at V and 7 bases at J, with 17 bases between. Per the germline V gene, CDR1 is SGDLS and CDR2 is YYNGEE. CDR3 sequence: CASSVGDVRGGNSPLHF. Here the CDR3 DNA reads TGTGCCAGCAGCGTAGGTGACGTCAGGGGAGGCAATTCACCCCTCCACTTT.

For the CDR3, the DNA is TGTGCCAGCAGCTTTGCGGGGACCTACGAGCAGTACTTC. Translating gives CASSFAGTYEQYF. This chain links TRBV7-9 with TRBJ2-7; D is possibly TRBD2 (6 bases). This CDR3 has 13 residues. V was cut by 3 bases and J by 2 bases, with 8 bases left in between. The germline gives CDR1 SEHNR, CDR2 FQNEAQ (reference sequence).

As to this clone: The junction shows a germline mismatch at one end, possibly a read error. The V gene is TRBV7-7, the J gene TRBJ1-5, with a possible D match to TRBD1 (6 bases). CDR3 size: 14 residues. CDR1 is SSHAT and CDR2 is FNYEAQ in the germline V gene (reference sequence). The CDR3 is CASSRSTGSKPQHF. Written as DNA, the CDR3 is TGTGCTAGCAGCCGTTCGACAGGCTCCAAGCCCCAGCATTTT.

This chain connects TRBV4-3 to TRBJ1-4; D is undetermined. The V end was cut by 1 base, the J end by 8 bases, with 14 bases between. This CDR3 region has 15 residues. Per the germline V gene, CDR1 is LGHNA and CDR2 is YSLEER. The CDR3 is CASSQGAGRGEKLFF. In DNA, the CDR3 is TGCGCCAGCAGCCAAGGAGCTGGGCGAGGAGAAAAACTGTTTTTT.

The rearrangement uses TRBV3-1 (or the pseudogene TRBV3-2) and TRBJ1-2, with unresolved D. Trimming took off 0 bases at V and 4 bases at J, with 12 bases between the two ends. Germline CDR1 is LGHDT and CDR2 is YNNKEL (reference sequence). CDR3 size: 15 residues. The CDR3 here is CASSQDGSLPYGYTF. Here the CDR3 DNA reads TGTGCCAGCAGCCAAGATGGCAGTTTACCCTATGGCTACACCTTC.

This clone was recorded once. The CDR3 protein is CASSVASYNEQFF. The CDR3 DNA is TGTGCCAGCAGCGTCGCCTCCTACAATGAGCAGTTCTTC. The chain joins TRBV9 to TRBJ2-1; D remains ambiguous. Germline V gene sequence: CDR1 SGDLS, CDR2 YYNGEE. The CDR3 extends over 13 amino acids. The V gene lost 2 bases and the J gene lost 0 bases, with 3 bases spanning the gap.

This sequence joins TRBV5-1 and TRBJ2-2; perhaps TRBD2 as D (6 bases). The V end was cut by 0 bases, the J end by 3 bases, with 18 bases between. This CDR3 is built from 18 residues. The V gene's germline CDR1 is SGHRS and CDR2 YFSETQ. The DNA for the CDR3 is TGCGCCAGCAGCTTGGCCGCGGGGTGGCGCACCGACACCGGGGAGCTGTTTTTT. Translated: CASSLAAGWRTDTGELFF.

The chain has TRBV28 and TRBJ2-7, with D unclear. Germline CDR1 reads MDHEN; CDR2 reads SYDVKM. The CDR3 covers 12 residues. V gave up 5 bases and J gave up 10 bases, with 15 bases separating them. The DNA for the CDR3 is TGTGCCAGCAGTCTGCACCTCGCCCTACAGTACTTC. Amino acid sequence: CASSLHLALQYF.

This chain links TRBV7-2 with TRBJ2-3, with D possibly TRBD2 on 7 matching bases. Germline CDR1 SGHTA, CDR2 FQGNSA. The CDR3 contains 17 residues. The V end lost 2 bases, the J end lost 4 bases, and 19 bases lay between the germline ends. The chain's CDR3 is CASSLHPAGAISDTQYF. The CDR3 coding sequence is TGTGCCAGCAGCTTACATCCTGCGGGGGCGATATCAGATACGCAGTATTTT.

The chain joins TRBV18 to TRBJ1-1, with D uncertain. V was clipped by 3 bases and J by 5 bases, with 7 bases between them. The germline gives CDR1 KGHSH, CDR2 LQKENI. The CDR3 has 12 residues. CDR3 nucleotides: TGTGCCAGCTCACCGAGGGAAACTGAAGCTTTCTTT. Amino acids: CASSPRETEAFF.